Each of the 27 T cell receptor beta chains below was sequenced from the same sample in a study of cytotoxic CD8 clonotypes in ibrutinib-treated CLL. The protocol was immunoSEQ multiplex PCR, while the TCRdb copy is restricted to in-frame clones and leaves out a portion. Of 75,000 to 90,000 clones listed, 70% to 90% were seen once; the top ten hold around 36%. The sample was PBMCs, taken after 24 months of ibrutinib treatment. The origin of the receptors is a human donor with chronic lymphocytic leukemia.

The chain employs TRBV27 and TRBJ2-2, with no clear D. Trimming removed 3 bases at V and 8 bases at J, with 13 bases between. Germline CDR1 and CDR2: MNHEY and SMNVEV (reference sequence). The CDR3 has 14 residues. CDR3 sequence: CASSFRVERGELFF. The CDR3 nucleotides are TGTGCCAGCAGTTTCCGGGTCGAGAGGGGGGAGCTGTTTTTT.

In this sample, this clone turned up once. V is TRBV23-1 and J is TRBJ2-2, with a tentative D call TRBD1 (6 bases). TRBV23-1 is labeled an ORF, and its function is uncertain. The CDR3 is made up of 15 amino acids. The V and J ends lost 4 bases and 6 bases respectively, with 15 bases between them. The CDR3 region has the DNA TGCGCCAGCAGTCCGCTCCGTCCAGGGGCCGGGGAGCTGTTTTTT. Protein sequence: CASSPLRPGAGELFF.

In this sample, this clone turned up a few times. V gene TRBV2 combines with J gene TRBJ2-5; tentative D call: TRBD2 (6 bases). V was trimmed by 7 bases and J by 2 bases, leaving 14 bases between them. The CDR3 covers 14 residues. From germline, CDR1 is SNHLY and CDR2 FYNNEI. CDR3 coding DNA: TGTGCCAGCACTCGGGGCGGGGAACAAGAGACCCAGTACTTC. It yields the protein CASTRGGEQETQYF.

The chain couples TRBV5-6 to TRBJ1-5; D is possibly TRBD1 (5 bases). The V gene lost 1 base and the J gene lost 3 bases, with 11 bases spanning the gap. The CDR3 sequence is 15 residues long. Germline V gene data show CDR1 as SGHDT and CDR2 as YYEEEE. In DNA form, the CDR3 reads TGTGCCAGCAGCTTGAGACAGACAAACAATCAGCCCCAGCATTTT. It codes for CASSLRQTNNQPQHF.

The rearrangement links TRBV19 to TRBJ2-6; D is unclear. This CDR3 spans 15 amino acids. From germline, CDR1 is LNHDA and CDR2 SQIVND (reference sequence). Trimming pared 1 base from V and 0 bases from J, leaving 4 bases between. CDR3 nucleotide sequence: TGTGCCAGTAGTATAGGGAACTCTGGGGCCAACGTCCTGACTTTC. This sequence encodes CASSIGNSGANVLTF. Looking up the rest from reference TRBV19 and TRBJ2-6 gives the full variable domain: DGGITQSPKYLFRKEGQNVTLSCEQNLNHDAMYWYRQDPGQGLRLIYYSQIVNDFQKGDIAEGYSVSREKKESFPLTVTSAQKNPTAFYLCASSIGNSGANVLTFGAGSRLTVL.

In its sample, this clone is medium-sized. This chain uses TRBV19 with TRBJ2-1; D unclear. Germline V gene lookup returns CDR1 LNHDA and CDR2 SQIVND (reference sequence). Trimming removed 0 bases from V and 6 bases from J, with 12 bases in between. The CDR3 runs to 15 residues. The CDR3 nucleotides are TGTGCCAGTAGTATAGATCCTGCGCCGTCCAATGAGCAGTTCTTC. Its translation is CASSIDPAPSNEQFF.

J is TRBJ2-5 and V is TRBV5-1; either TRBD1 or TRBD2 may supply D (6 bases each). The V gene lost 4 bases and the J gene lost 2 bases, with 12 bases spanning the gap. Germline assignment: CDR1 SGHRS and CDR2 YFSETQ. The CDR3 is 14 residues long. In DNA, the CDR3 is TGCGCCAGCAGCCGGGGGCAGCAGCAAGAGACCCAGTACTTC. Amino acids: CASSRGQQQETQYF.

The CDR3 sequence: CASSTGQGADQPQHF. In DNA form, the CDR3 reads TGTGCCAGCAGCACAGGACAGGGGGCTGATCAGCCCCAGCATTTT. The chain is built from TRBV5-8 and TRBJ1-5; the match to TRBD1 covers 11 bases. V shed 4 bases, J shed 5 bases, and the junction held 5 bases outside the gene matches. From germline, CDR1 is SGHTS and CDR2 YDEGEE. The CDR3 runs to 15 residues.

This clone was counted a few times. CDR3 residues: CSVEERLIGGLAKNIQYF. CDR3 in DNA: TGCAGCGTTGAAGAGCGTCTTATTGGGGGGCTAGCCAAAAACATTCAGTACTTC. The chain links TRBV29-1 to TRBJ2-4; tentatively, D is TRBD1 or TRBD2 (6 bases each). Germline CDR1 SQVTM, CDR2 ANQGSEA. The ends were cut back, 0 bases at V and 0 bases at J, with 18 bases in the middle. The CDR3 is 18 amino acids.

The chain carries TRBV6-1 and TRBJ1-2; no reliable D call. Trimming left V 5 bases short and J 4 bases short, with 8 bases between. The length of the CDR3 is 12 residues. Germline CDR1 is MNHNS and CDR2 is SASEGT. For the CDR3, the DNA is TGTGCCAGCAGTTCCGGCGGCTATGGCTACACCTTC. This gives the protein CASSSGGYGYTF.

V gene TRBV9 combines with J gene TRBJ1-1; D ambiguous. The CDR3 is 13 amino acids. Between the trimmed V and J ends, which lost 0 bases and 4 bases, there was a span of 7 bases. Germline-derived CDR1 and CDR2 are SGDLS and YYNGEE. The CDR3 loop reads CASSVVASTEAFF. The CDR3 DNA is TGTGCCAGCAGCGTAGTGGCCAGCACTGAAGCTTTCTTT. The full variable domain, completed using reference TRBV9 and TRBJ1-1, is DSGVTQTPKHLITATGQRVTLRCSPRSGDLSVYWYQQSLDQGLQFLIQYYNGEERAKGNILERFSAQQFPDLHSELNLSSLELGDSALYFCASSVVASTEAFFGQGTRLTVV.

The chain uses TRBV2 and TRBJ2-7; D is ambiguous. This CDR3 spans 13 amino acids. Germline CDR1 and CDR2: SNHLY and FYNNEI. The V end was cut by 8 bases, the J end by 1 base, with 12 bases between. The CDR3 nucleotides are TGTGCCAGCTCCAGGCTGGCTTCCTACGAGCAGTACTTC. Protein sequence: CASSRLASYEQYF.

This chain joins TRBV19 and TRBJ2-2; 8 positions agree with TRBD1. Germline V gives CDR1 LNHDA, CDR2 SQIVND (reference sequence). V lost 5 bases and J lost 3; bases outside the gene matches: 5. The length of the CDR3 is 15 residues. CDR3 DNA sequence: TGTGCCAGTAGTCCTCGGACAGGGTACACCGGGGAGCTGTTTTTT. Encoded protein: CASSPRTGYTGELFF.

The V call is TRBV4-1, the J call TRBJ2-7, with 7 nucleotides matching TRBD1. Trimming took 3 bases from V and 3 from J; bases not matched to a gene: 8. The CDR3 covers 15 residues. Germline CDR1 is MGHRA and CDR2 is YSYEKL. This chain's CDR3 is CASSQNNRGFYEQYF. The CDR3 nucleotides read TGCGCCAGCAGCCAGAACAACAGGGGTTTCTACGAGCAGTACTTC.

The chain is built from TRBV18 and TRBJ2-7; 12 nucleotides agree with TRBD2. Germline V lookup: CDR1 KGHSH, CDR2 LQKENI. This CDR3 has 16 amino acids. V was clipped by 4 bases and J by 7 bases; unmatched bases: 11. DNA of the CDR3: TGTGCCAGCTCACTGCCGAGACTAGCGGGAGAGATGGAGCAGTACTTC. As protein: CASSLPRLAGEMEQYF. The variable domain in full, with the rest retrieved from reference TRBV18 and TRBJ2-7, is NAGVMQNPRHLVRRRGQEARLRCSPMKGHSHVYWYRQLPEEGLKFMVYLQKENIIDESGMPKERFSAEFPKEGPSILRIQQVVRGDSAAYFCASSLPRLAGEMEQYFGPGTRLTVT.

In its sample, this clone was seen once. The CDR3 sequence: CASSLSSGEAANEQFF. The CDR3 nucleotides are TGTGCCAGCAGTTTATCGTCGGGGGAAGCGGCCAATGAGCAGTTCTTC. The gene calls are TRBV27 and TRBJ2-1; D possibly corresponds to TRBD2 (6 bases). Germline CDR1 is MNHEY and CDR2 is SMNVEV (reference sequence). This CDR3 has 16 residues. Trimming removed 0 bases at V and 6 bases at J, with 15 bases between.

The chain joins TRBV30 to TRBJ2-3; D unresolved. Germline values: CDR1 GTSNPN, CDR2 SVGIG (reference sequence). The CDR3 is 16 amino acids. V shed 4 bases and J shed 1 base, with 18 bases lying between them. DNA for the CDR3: TGTGCCTGGACCCCCTTAGCATCCCTGGGCACAGATACGCAGTATTTT. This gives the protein CAWTPLASLGTDTQYF.

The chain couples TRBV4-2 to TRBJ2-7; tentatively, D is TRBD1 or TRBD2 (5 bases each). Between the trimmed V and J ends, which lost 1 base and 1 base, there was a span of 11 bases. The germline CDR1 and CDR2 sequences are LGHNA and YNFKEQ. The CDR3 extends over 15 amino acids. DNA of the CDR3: TGTGCCAGCAGCCAAGGGGACCGTATTTCCTACGAGCAGTACTTC. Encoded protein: CASSQGDRISYEQYF.

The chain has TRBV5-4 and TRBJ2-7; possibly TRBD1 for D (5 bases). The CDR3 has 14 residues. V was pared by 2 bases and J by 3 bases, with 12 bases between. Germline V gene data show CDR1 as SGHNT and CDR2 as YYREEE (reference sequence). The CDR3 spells CASSLGQGRYEQYF. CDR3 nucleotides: TGTGCCAGCAGCTTAGGGCAGGGCCGCTACGAGCAGTACTTC.

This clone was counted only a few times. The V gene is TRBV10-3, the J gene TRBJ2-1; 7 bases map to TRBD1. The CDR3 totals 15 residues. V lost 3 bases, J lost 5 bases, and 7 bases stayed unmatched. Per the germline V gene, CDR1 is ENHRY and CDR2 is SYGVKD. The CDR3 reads CAISDNRGKDNEQFF. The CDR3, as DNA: TGTGCCATCAGTGATAACAGGGGAAAGGACAATGAGCAGTTCTTC.

The CDR3 DNA is TGTGCCTGGAAAATCCAAGAGACCCAGTACTTC. This codes for CAWKIQETQYF. V gene TRBV30 combines with J gene TRBJ2-5; no reliable D call. Trimming pared 4 bases from V and 1 base from J, leaving 4 bases between. The CDR3 covers 11 residues. Germline CDR1 GTSNPN, CDR2 SVGIG (reference sequence).

DNA of the CDR3: TGTGCCAGCAGTGAACCGGGCTGGGAGACCCAGTACTTC. Protein sequence: CASSEPGWETQYF. The chain couples TRBV2 to TRBJ2-5, with unresolved D. The CDR3 is 13 amino acids. The V gene's germline CDR1 is SNHLY and CDR2 FYNNEI. V was shortened by 2 bases and J by 5 bases, with 9 bases between the two germline ends. The full variable domain, in which reference TRBV2 and TRBJ2-5 provide the parts outside the CDR3, is EPEVTQTPSHQVTQMGQEVILRCVPISNHLYFYWYRQILGQKVEFLVSFYNNEISEKSEIFDDQFSVERPDGSNFTLKIRSTKLEDSAMYFCASSEPGWETQYFGPGTRLLVL.

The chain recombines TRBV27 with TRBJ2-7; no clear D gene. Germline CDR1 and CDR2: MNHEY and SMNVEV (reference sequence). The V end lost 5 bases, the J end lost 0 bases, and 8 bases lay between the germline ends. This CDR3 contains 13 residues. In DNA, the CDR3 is TGTGCCAGCAGTGGTTTGGGCTCCTACGAGCAGTACTTC. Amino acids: CASSGLGSYEQYF.

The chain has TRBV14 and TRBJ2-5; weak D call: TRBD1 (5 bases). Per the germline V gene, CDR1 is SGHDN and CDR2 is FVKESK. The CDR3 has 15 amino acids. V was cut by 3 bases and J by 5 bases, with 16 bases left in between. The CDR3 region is CASSHRQWPWETQYF. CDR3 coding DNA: TGTGCCAGCAGCCATCGACAGTGGCCATGGGAGACCCAGTACTTC.

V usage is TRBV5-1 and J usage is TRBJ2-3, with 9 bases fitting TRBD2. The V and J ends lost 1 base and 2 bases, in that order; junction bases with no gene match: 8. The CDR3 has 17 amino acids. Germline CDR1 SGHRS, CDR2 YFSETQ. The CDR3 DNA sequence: TGCGCCAGCAGCTTGTGGTCGGCTAGCGGGAACACAGATACGCAGTATTTT. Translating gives CASSLWSASGNTDTQYF.

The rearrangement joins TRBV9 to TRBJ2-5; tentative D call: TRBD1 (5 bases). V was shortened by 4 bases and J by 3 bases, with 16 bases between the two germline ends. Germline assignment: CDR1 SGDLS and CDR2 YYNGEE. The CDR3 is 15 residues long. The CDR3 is CASSPAMTAKETQYF. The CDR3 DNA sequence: TGTGCCAGCAGCCCCGCTATGACAGCCAAAGAGACCCAGTACTTC.

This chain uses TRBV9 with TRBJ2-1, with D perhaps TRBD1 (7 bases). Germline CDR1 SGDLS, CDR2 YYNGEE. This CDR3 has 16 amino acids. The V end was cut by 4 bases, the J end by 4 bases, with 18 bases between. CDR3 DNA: TGTGCCAGCAGCTCTGGAGGGGACAGAATTTACAATGAGCAGTTCTTC. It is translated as CASSSGGDRIYNEQFF.